This paragraph reports one T cell receptor (beta chain). Its matching antigen is unknown. This sample is part of a study of shared clonotypes between healthy human individuals. General study results and limits: Depth was large, yet rarefaction showed that sorted-subset sequencing was incomplete. It was observed that 5% to 6% of naive CD4 clonotypes were shared across a handful of donors.

CD45RA+ naive and CD45RA-negative memory subsets were separated from CD4+ cells. This table comes from immunoSEQ multiplex PCR, and its TCRdb copy is limited to in-frame clones, with some not included. Of about a million clones listed, 60% to 80% are singletons. The CDR3 is 13 amino acids. With 10 bases removed from V and 3 bases from J, the gap between germline ends came to 13 bases. CDR1 is MDHEN, CDR2 SYDVKM, per germline. The V and J genes are TRBV28 and TRBJ1-3; D is perhaps TRBD1 (5 bases). The TCR originated in a man aged 18 to 30 in good health. Some clones in this sample may be carry-over from other donors' samples. What was sequenced was memory CD4+ T cells from PBMCs. The subset denotes: CD45RA-negative fraction. The chain's CDR3 is CATGGGGGNTIYF. The CDR3 DNA follows: TGTGCCACCGGGGGGGGAGGTGGAAACACCATATATTTT.